The 2 T cell receptor beta chains reported below all come from one sample, sequenced in a study of cytomegalovirus exposure and HLA in healthy donors. The PCR was carried out with 60 Vbeta primers and 13 Jbeta primers. Using immunoSEQ multiplex PCR, the repertoire was profiled, and TCRdb retains in-frame clones only, with some absent. The sample has some 160,000 clones, roughly 83% seen once; the top ten hold less than 2%. Specimen: PBMCs. The receptor source for this set is a woman between 18 and 29 years old in good health and CMV-seronegative.

V gene TRBV19 combines with J gene TRBJ1-4, with 8 bases lining up with TRBD1. CDR3 length: 17 amino acids. The germline gives CDR1 LNHDA, CDR2 SQIVND (reference sequence). The V gene end was trimmed by 4 bases and the J gene end by 8 bases; junction bases not matched to a gene: 15. The CDR3 loop is CASSKRDRTSREEKLFF. The CDR3, as DNA: TGTGCCAGTAGTAAGCGGGACAGGACTTCGCGGGAGGAAAAACTGTTTTTT. Drawing the rest from reference TRBV19 and TRBJ1-4, the complete variable domain is DGGITQSPKYLFRKEGQNVTLSCEQNLNHDAMYWYRQDPGQGLRLIYYSQIVNDFQKGDIAEGYSVSREKKESFPLTVTSAQKNPTAFYLCASSKRDRTSREEKLFFGSGTQLSVL.

The gene calls are TRBV19 and TRBJ2-1, with TRBD1 matching 7 bases. The ends lost 4 bases at V and 4 bases at J; junction bases unmatched: 7. Germline V gene data show CDR1 as LNHDA and CDR2 as SQIVND (reference sequence). The CDR3 extends over 15 amino acids. The CDR3 loop reads CASSRTGAYYNEQFF. The CDR3 DNA follows: TGTGCCAGTAGTAGAACAGGGGCTTATTACAATGAGCAGTTCTTC.